Following are 20 T cell receptor beta chains from one sample sequenced in a study of CD8 T cells in ankylosing spondylitis. General study points: A TCR beta motif of several highly homologous variants appeared characteristic of ankylosing spondylitis blood.

These TCRs are of unknown antigen specificity. MiXCR, run by TCRdb on the 5' RACE reads, gives a single entry per CDR3 protein. Of more than 400,000 distinct CDR3 sequences in the sample, under 5.5% are singletons; the top ten hold under 4.5%. The sequencing sample was made of blood, either unsorted or a sorted T cell fraction (not recorded which). The source of these receptors is a male donor with ankylosing spondylitis.

This clonotype was seen many times. The chain links TRBV27 to TRBJ2-3; the match to TRBD2 covers 11 bases. CDR3 length: 17 residues. Per germline, CDR1 MNHEY and CDR2 SMNVEV (reference sequence). The ends lost 3 bases at V and 3 bases at J; junction bases unmatched: 8. CDR3 DNA: TGTGCCAGCAGTTTCCTCCAACTAGCGGGGGTTACAGATACGCAGTATTTT. This translates into CASSFLQLAGVTDTQYF.

As regards this clonotype: Just one base apart from a much larger clone, this may be a read error. This chain joins TRBV9 and TRBJ2-7; D may be TRBD1 (5 bases). V lost 0 bases to trimming and J lost 7 bases, with 14 bases between them. This CDR3 contains 14 residues. Germline CDR1 and CDR2: SGDLS and YYNGEE. CDR3 in amino acids: CASSVVGRPGEQYF. The CDR3 DNA reads TGTGCCAGCAGCGTAGTGGGGCGGCCTGGGGAGCAGTACTTC.

This clonotype was seen a handful of times. The genes are TRBV20-1 and TRBJ2-3; TRBD1 might be the D (6 bases). V dropped 6 bases and J dropped 7 bases, with 20 bases sitting between them. Germline V gene lookup returns CDR1 DFQATT and CDR2 SNEGSKA (reference sequence). This CDR3 region has 14 residues. The CDR3 spells CSAASGARENTQYF. Here the CDR3 DNA reads TGCAGTGCCGCATCAGGGGCCAGGGAGAATACGCAGTATTTT.

This clonotype was seen at least ten times. The chain has TRBV7-2 and TRBJ2-4; D unresolved. CDR3 length: 15 amino acids. CDR1 SGHTA and CDR2 FQGNSA come from the germline V gene. Trimming stripped 0 bases from V and 3 bases from J, with 9 bases between. The CDR3 nucleotides are TGTGCCAGCAGCTTAGCCATCGGCAGCAAAAACATTCAGTACTTC. Protein: CASSLAIGSKNIQYF.

As regards this clonotype: With a much larger clone just one base away, this may be a read error. The V gene is TRBV28, the J gene TRBJ2-7; TRBD2 matches at 7 bases. V was clipped by 4 bases and J by 2 bases; unmatched bases: 11. Germline V gives CDR1 MDHEN, CDR2 SYDVKM. The CDR3 runs to 16 residues. The CDR3 DNA sequence: TGTGCCAGCAGTTCCTCCGGGACTACCGGAACCTACGAGCAGTACTTC. Translated: CASSSSGTTGTYEQYF. Combining the CDR3 with reference TRBV28 and TRBJ2-7 gives the whole variable domain DVKVTQSSRYLVKRTGEKVFLECVQDMDHENMFWYRQDPGLGLRLIYFSYDVKMKEKGDIPEGYSVSREKKERFSLILESASTNQTSMYLCASSSSGTTGTYEQYFGPGTRLTVT.

This clonotype was detected only a few times. J is TRBJ2-5 and V is TRBV5-1; tentatively, D is TRBD1 (5 bases). CDR3 length: 13 residues. The V and J ends lost 4 bases and 5 bases respectively, with 12 bases between them. Germline V gene lookup returns CDR1 SGHRS and CDR2 YFSETQ. The DNA for the CDR3 is TGCGCCAGCAGCAACGGACAAGACGAGACCCAGTACTTC. Translation: CASSNGQDETQYF.

This clonotype was recorded many times. This chain links TRBV7-9 with TRBJ2-7; no clear D gene. The germline V gene encodes CDR1 SEHNR and CDR2 FQNEAQ (reference sequence). Trimming left V 2 bases short and J 1 base short, with 12 bases between. CDR3 size: 15 residues. DNA of the CDR3: TGTGCCAGCAGCTTAAAGCGCTCAAAGTCCTACGAGCAGTACTTC. It codes for CASSLKRSKSYEQYF. The full variable domain, rest sourced from reference TRBV7-9 and TRBJ2-7, is DTGVSQNPRHKITKRGQNVTFRCDPISEHNRLYWYRQTLGQGPEFLTYFQNEAQLEKSRLLSDRFSAERPKGSFSTLEIQRTEQGDSAMYLCASSLKRSKSYEQYFGPGTRLTVT.

This clonotype was seen ten or more times. Relative to the germline gene, one junction end is altered; a read error may explain this. The CDR3 coding sequence is TGTGCTAGCAGCTTAAGGCTAGCGGGAGACACCGGGGAGCTGTTTTTT. Its translation: CASSLRLAGDTGELFF. The chain carries TRBV7-7 and TRBJ2-2; 10 bases are a match to TRBD2. Germline loops: CDR1 SSHAT, CDR2 FNYEAQ (reference sequence). The CDR3 consists of 16 residues.

This clonotype was counted ten times or more. The chain uses TRBV20-1 and TRBJ2-7; 8 bases agree with TRBD1. The V gene end was trimmed by 5 bases and the J gene end by 1 base; junction bases not matched to a gene: 4. CDR3 size: 13 residues. The germline CDR1 and CDR2 sequences are DFQATT and SNEGSKA (reference sequence). The CDR3 protein is CSAATGESYEQYF. In nucleotides, the CDR3 is TGCAGTGCTGCGACAGGGGAATCCTACGAGCAGTACTTC.

This clonotype was detected many times. The V gene is TRBV2, the J gene TRBJ2-7, with TRBD1 identical over 8 bases. Germline CDR1 SNHLY, CDR2 FYNNEI. The CDR3 has 16 residues. V lost 2 bases to trimming and J lost 3 bases; unmatched junction nucleotides: 9. The CDR3 region is CASSEFGAGGYYEQYF. For the CDR3, the DNA is TGTGCCAGCAGTGAATTCGGGGCAGGGGGCTACTACGAGCAGTACTTC.

At least ten counts were recorded for this clonotype. The chain links TRBV28 to TRBJ1-1, with TRBD1 as a possible D gene (6 bases). This CDR3 spans 13 amino acids. V lost 3 bases and J 8 bases, leaving 13 bases between the germline ends. The germline V gene encodes CDR1 MDHEN and CDR2 SYDVKM. The chain's CDR3 is CASSFRGGPEAFF. The CDR3 coding sequence is TGTGCCAGCAGTTTCCGGGGGGGGCCCGAAGCTTTCTTT. Combining the CDR3 with reference TRBV28 and TRBJ1-1 gives the whole variable domain DVKVTQSSRYLVKRTGEKVFLECVQDMDHENMFWYRQDPGLGLRLIYFSYDVKMKEKGDIPEGYSVSREKKERFSLILESASTNQTSMYLCASSFRGGPEAFFGQGTRLTVV.

At least ten counts were recorded for this clonotype. J is TRBJ2-2 and V is TRBV20-1, with D perhaps TRBD1 (5 bases). The CDR3 is made up of 12 amino acids. The V end was cut by 3 bases, the J end by 6 bases, with 8 bases between. Germline V CDR1 and CDR2: DFQATT, SNEGSKA (reference sequence). CDR3 loop: CSARTAPGELFF. In nucleotides, the CDR3 is TGCAGTGCTAGGACAGCGCCCGGGGAGCTGTTTTTT.

This clonotype has at least ten counts. The chain links TRBV12-3 or TRBV12-4 to TRBJ1-1, with D hard to call. The V and J ends lost 0 bases and 5 bases respectively, with 10 bases between them. The CDR3 is 14 residues long. The CDR3 loop reads CASSLARGVTEAFF. CDR3 sequence (DNA): TGTGCCAGCAGTTTAGCGCGGGGAGTAACTGAAGCTTTCTTT.

This chain links TRBV6-1 with TRBJ1-1; D is ambiguous. This CDR3 spans 12 amino acids. Between the trimmed V and J ends, which lost 6 bases and 1 base, there was a span of 6 bases. CDR1 is MNHNS, CDR2 SASEGT, per germline. The CDR3 nucleotides read TGTGCCAGCAGCCAACAGAACACTGAAGCTTTCTTT. Protein product: CASSQQNTEAFF.

This clonotype has ten or more counts. The chain is built from TRBV7-9 and TRBJ2-5, with D maybe TRBD1 (5 bases). Trimming pared 0 bases from V and 0 bases from J, leaving 11 bases between. The CDR3 is 16 residues long. Germline V lookup: CDR1 SEHNR, CDR2 FQNEAQ (reference sequence). CDR3 sequence: CASSLAPAGYQETQYF. The DNA of the CDR3 is TGTGCCAGCAGCTTAGCCCCCGCAGGGTACCAAGAGACCCAGTACTTC.

This clonotype appeared a few times. V gene TRBV6-1 combines with J gene TRBJ2-1, with TRBD1 identical over 7 bases. Germline V gene lookup returns CDR1 MNHNS and CDR2 SASEGT. The CDR3 is 16 amino acids. Losses at the gene ends were 6 bases for V and 1 base for J; bases not matched to a gene: 9. This CDR3 is CASRSTQGLSYNEQFF. The CDR3 nucleotides are TGTGCCAGCAGAAGCACACAGGGGCTGTCCTACAATGAGCAGTTCTTC.

This clonotype was counted at least ten times. The chain is built from TRBV9 and TRBJ2-5; 9 bases are a match to TRBD2. The CDR3 runs to 17 residues. The trim removed 0 bases at V and 5 bases at J, leaving 11 bases unmatched. Per the germline V gene, CDR1 is SGDLS and CDR2 is YYNGEE. CDR3: CASSVEPAGGPGETQYF. CDR3 coding DNA: TGTGCCAGCAGCGTAGAACCAGCGGGGGGTCCCGGGGAGACCCAGTACTTC.

This clonotype has ten or more counts. The V and J genes are TRBV6-1 and TRBJ2-6; 7 nucleotides line up with TRBD2. The CDR3 runs to 13 residues. The germline V gene has CDR1 MNHNS and CDR2 SASEGT. V gave up 8 bases and J gave up 2 bases; unmatched junction bases: 0. The CDR3 region has the DNA TGTGCCAGCGGGAGGGCTGGGGCCAACGTCCTGACTTTC. This codes for CASGRAGANVLTF.

This clonotype came up many times. The CDR3 protein is CSATVGQGIYEQYF. DNA for the CDR3: TGCAGTGCCACGGTTGGACAGGGGATCTACGAGCAGTACTTC. The V call is TRBV20-1, the J call TRBJ2-7; 9 bases map to TRBD1. The CDR3 is 14 amino acids. After removal of 6 bases from V and 3 bases from J, the junction contained 9 bases not matched to a gene. Germline V CDR1 and CDR2: DFQATT, SNEGSKA (reference sequence).

This clonotype was seen ten or more times. The V call is TRBV11-2, the J call TRBJ2-3, with TRBD2 identical over 10 bases. The germline gives CDR1 SGHAT, CDR2 FQNNGV. This CDR3 has 15 amino acids. V shed 3 bases and J 5 bases; nucleotides not matched to a gene: 5. The CDR3 region is CASSFTSGVGDTQYF. In DNA form, the CDR3 reads TGTGCCAGCAGCTTCACTAGCGGGGTGGGAGATACGCAGTATTTT.